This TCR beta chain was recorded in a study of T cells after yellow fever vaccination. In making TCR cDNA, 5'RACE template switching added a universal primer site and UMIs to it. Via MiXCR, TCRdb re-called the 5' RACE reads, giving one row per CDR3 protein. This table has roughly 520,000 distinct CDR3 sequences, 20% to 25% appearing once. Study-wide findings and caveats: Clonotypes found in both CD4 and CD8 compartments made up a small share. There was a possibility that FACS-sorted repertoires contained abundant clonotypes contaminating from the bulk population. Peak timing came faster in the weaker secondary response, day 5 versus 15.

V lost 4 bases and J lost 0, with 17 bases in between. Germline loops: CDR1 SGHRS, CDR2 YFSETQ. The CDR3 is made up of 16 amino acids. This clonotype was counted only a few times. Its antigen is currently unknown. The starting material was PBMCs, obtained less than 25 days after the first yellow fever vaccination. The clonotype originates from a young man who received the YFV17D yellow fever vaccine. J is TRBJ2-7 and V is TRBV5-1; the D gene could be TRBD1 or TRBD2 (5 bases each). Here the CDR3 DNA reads TGCGCCAGCAGCGAAACGGGCCCAGGGAGCTCCTACGAGCAGTACTTC. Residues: CASSETGPGSSYEQYF.